Reported below is one T cell receptor (beta chain). Trimming at V came to 1 base and at J to 3 bases, leaving 6 bases not matched to a gene. Per the germline V gene, CDR1 is SQVTM and CDR2 is ANQGSEA. The CDR3 is 15 amino acids. Authors' analysis steps: For nucleated cells, counts were estimated from reference gene primer amplification. This table comes from immunoSEQ multiplex PCR, and its TCRdb copy is limited to in-frame clones, with some not included. That table supplies the V and J calls and clone size; D and trimming were determined from the DNA. This table has about 280,000 clones, around 87% appearing once. The cohort comprised adults aged about 18 to 90 years residing in approximately 22 US areas. This specimen comes from a study of blood T cell repertoires in COVID-19. As for the study in general: Sites in the United States, Italy and Spain provided acute and convalescent COVID-19 samples. The analysed material was cDNA or gDNA that came from T cells, B-cell-depleted T cells, or PBMCs.

The sequencing input was PBMCs or T cells enriched from blood (not recorded which). The receptor was isolated from a woman under 30 with acute COVID-19. The V call is TRBV29-1, the J call TRBJ1-2; 9 positions agree with TRBD1. CDR3 coding DNA: TGCAGCGTTGAAGGCCCTACAGGGGGCGACTATGGCTACACCTTC. Translated, it gives CSVEGPTGGDYGYTF.